What follows is one T cell receptor beta chain and its context. The sample originates from a study of blood T cell repertoires in COVID-19. TCRdb's copy holds only in-frame clones and misses some; the assay was immunoSEQ multiplex PCR. Of 150,000 to 200,000 clones listed, 85% to 90% are singletons. Trimming stripped 3 bases from V and 1 base from J, with 13 bases between. The CDR3 extends over 16 amino acids. Germline V gene sequence: CDR1 LGHNA, CDR2 YNFKEQ. Sequencing used peripheral blood. The sequence derives from an older woman with COVID-19, enrolled during active disease. The chain links TRBV4-2 to TRBJ1-5; possibly TRBD1 for D (6 bases). In DNA form, the CDR3 reads TGTGCCAGCAGCCAGGTTGGGGGCGCGAGCAATCAGCCCCAGCATTTT. Translation: CASSQVGGASNQPQHF.